Listed here are 17 T cell receptor beta chains from one sample, sequenced in a study of blood T cell repertoires in COVID-19. Assay: immunoSEQ multiplex PCR; the TCRdb copy retains only in-frame clones and omits some. The table has hundreds of thousands of clones, under 90% seen once. The source material was PBMCs or T cells enriched from blood (not recorded which). The receptors stem from a woman in her fifties or sixties who had recovered from COVID-19.

V is TRBV5-1 and J is TRBJ2-5; possibly TRBD1 for D (5 bases). V was cut by 4 bases and J by 1 base, with 8 bases left in between. Germline V gene lookup returns CDR1 SGHRS and CDR2 YFSETQ. The CDR3 contains 13 residues. The CDR3 loop is CASSMDTQETQYF. CDR3 coding DNA: TGCGCCAGCAGCATGGACACCCAAGAGACCCAGTACTTC.

This clone was recorded only once. CDR3 coding DNA: TGTGCCACCAGTGATGTCGCGGGAGGAGGGCAAGAGACCCAGTACTTC. Protein: CATSDVAGGGQETQYF. The V and J genes are TRBV24-1 and TRBJ2-5; 8 nucleotides match TRBD2. This CDR3 spans 16 amino acids. Germline trimming cut 3 bases from V and 2 bases from J; bases unmatched to any gene: 7. The germline V gene encodes CDR1 KGHDR and CDR2 SFDVKD.

In regard to this clone: One junction end disagrees with the germline gene, perhaps due to a read error. The gene calls are TRBV25-1 and TRBJ1-1; TRBD1 aligns across 7 bases. Looked up from germline, CDR1 is MGHDK and CDR2 is SYGVNS. The CDR3 is made up of 18 amino acids. CDR3: CASSEGWATGAPNTEAFF. The CDR3 DNA is TGTGCCAGCAGTGAGGGATGGGCAACAGGGGCCCCGAACACTGAGGCTTTCTTT. The full variable domain, its missing parts supplied by reference TRBV25-1 and TRBJ1-1, is EADIYQTPRYLVIGTGKKITLECSQTMGHDKMYWYQQDPGMELHLIHYSYGVNSTEKGDLSSESTVSRIRTEHFPLTLESARPSHTSQYLCASSEGWATGAPNTEAFFGQGTRLTVV.

The chain links TRBV6-5 to TRBJ2-2, with D possibly being TRBD2 (6 bases). From germline, CDR1 is MNHEY and CDR2 SVGAGI. The CDR3 extends over 15 amino acids. Deletions cut 4 bases from V and 5 bases from J, with 14 bases between. The CDR3 protein is CASSLRWRDTGELFF. The CDR3 coding sequence is TGTGCCAGCAGTTTACGATGGAGGGATACCGGGGAGCTGTTTTTT.

Concerning this clone: One junction end disagrees with the germline gene, perhaps due to a read error. The CDR3 nucleotides read TGTGCCAGCAGCGCGTCAGGGCATCAACCCATGAACACTGAAGTTTTCTTT. Translated, it gives CASSASGHQPMNTEVFF. The chain couples TRBV13 to TRBJ1-1, with D possibly being TRBD1 (5 bases). CDR3 length: 17 residues. The germline gives CDR1 PRHDT, CDR2 FYEKMQ (reference sequence).

The V gene is TRBV5-6, the J gene TRBJ2-7, with 13 bases lining up with TRBD2. Germline values: CDR1 SGHDT, CDR2 YYEEEE. Losses at the gene ends were 2 bases for V and 6 bases for J; bases not matched to a gene: 14. The CDR3 is made up of 18 amino acids. The CDR3 is CASSFGLAGEQLKPEQYF. For the CDR3, the DNA is TGTGCCAGCAGCTTTGGACTAGCGGGAGAGCAGCTTAAACCCGAGCAGTACTTC.

The chain uses TRBV5-4 and TRBJ2-3, with D perhaps TRBD2 (5 bases). CDR1 and CDR2 (germline): SGHNT, YYREEE (reference sequence). Trimming pared 1 base from V and 0 bases from J, leaving 12 bases between. The length of the CDR3 is 16 residues. CDR3 sequence (DNA): TGTGCCAGCAGCTTGCGTCTAGCAGGAAGCACAGATACGCAGTATTTT. Amino acid sequence: CASSLRLAGSTDTQYF.

CDR3 residues: CASSSDGAGGEETQYF. CDR3 DNA sequence: TGTGCCAGCAGCTCGGACGGAGCGGGAGGGGAAGAGACCCAGTACTTC. V usage is TRBV11-2 and J usage is TRBJ2-5; 10 nucleotides agree with TRBD2. With 4 bases clipped from V and 3 bases from J, the junction kept 8 bases outside the gene matches. CDR1 is SGHAT, CDR2 FQNNGV, per germline. This CDR3 is built from 16 residues.

This sequence joins TRBV27 and TRBJ1-5; 7 nucleotides line up with TRBD1. CDR1 and CDR2 from the germline V gene are MNHEY and SMNVEV (reference sequence). The V and J ends lost 4 bases and 7 bases, in that order; junction bases with no gene match: 10. The CDR3 has 15 amino acids. Written as DNA, the CDR3 is TGTGCCAGCAGTTCCGACAGGGTGATACGGCAGCCCCAGCATTTT. Protein sequence: CASSSDRVIRQPQHF.

The rearrangement uses TRBV7-2 and TRBJ2-1, with a tentative D call TRBD2 (7 bases). The V and J ends lost 5 bases and 3 bases respectively, with 14 bases between them. The germline V gene encodes CDR1 SGHTA and CDR2 FQGNSA. The CDR3 totals 15 residues. The CDR3 coding sequence is TGTGCCAGCAGCCCCCAAGGGGGGGTCTACAATGAGCAGTTCTTC. Translated, it gives CASSPQGGVYNEQFF.

The chain has TRBV6-6 and TRBJ2-7; maybe TRBD2 (5 bases). The CDR3 is made up of 12 amino acids. Germline assignment: CDR1 MNHNY and CDR2 SVGAGI (reference sequence). V gave up 6 bases and J gave up 2 bases, with 8 bases separating them. This CDR3 is CASSPEAYEQYF. For the CDR3, the DNA is TGTGCCAGCAGCCCGGAGGCCTACGAGCAGTACTTC.

The chain joins TRBV18 to TRBJ1-1, with a possible D match to TRBD1 (6 bases). The CDR3 has 15 amino acids. Deletions cut 2 bases from V and 1 base from J, with 11 bases between. Germline values: CDR1 KGHSH, CDR2 LQKENI. The CDR3 spells CASSPYPGANTEAFF. The CDR3 coding sequence is TGTGCCAGCTCACCATATCCAGGGGCGAACACTGAAGCTTTCTTT.

This sequence joins TRBV7-7 and TRBJ2-1; TRBD2 matches 10 bases. This CDR3 has 16 amino acids. V dropped 5 bases and J dropped 7; count of bases not matched to a gene: 11. Germline V gives CDR1 SSHAT, CDR2 FNYEAQ (reference sequence). The CDR3 here is CASSPVRSGRGNEQFF. The CDR3 DNA is TGTGCCAGCAGCCCAGTGAGGAGCGGGAGGGGGAATGAGCAGTTCTTC.

This chain uses TRBV7-8 with TRBJ1-2, with 7 bases that match TRBD1. The CDR3 is 13 amino acids. Germline CDR1 SGHVS, CDR2 FQNEAQ. V dropped 5 bases and J dropped 5; count of bases not matched to a gene: 5. The CDR3 is CASSRGGEYGYTF. The CDR3 DNA reads as TGTGCCAGCAGCCGAGGGGGCGAGTATGGCTACACCTTC.

This sequence joins TRBV6-2 or TRBV6-3 and TRBJ2-3; 14 bases are shared with TRBD2. With V trimmed by 6 bases and J by 0 bases, 5 bases remained unmatched. This CDR3 has 17 residues. Germline V lookup: CDR1 MNHEY, CDR2 SVGEGT. CDR3 loop: CASSWGLAGASTDTQYF. For the CDR3, the DNA is TGTGCCAGCAGCTGGGGACTAGCGGGGGCTAGCACAGATACGCAGTATTTT.

This clone was detected once. V and J are TRBV6-6 and TRBJ2-1, with D perhaps TRBD2 (6 bases). Trimming cost V 5 bases and J 7 bases, with 21 bases left between them. Per the germline V gene, CDR1 is MNHNY and CDR2 is SVGAGI (reference sequence). The CDR3 runs 16 residues. The CDR3 protein is CASSGALARGFNEQFF. The DNA of the CDR3 is TGTGCCAGCAGTGGGGCTCTAGCGAGGGGATTTAATGAGCAGTTCTTC.

The rearrangement uses TRBV5-1 and TRBJ2-5; 9 nucleotides agree with TRBD1. J lost 4 bases, V lost 3 bases, and 10 bases had no gene match. This CDR3 has 16 residues. Germline V lookup: CDR1 SGHRS, CDR2 YFSETQ. The CDR3 loop is CASSWTGQGGGETQYF. CDR3 bases: TGCGCCAGCAGCTGGACGGGACAGGGCGGCGGAGAGACCCAGTACTTC.